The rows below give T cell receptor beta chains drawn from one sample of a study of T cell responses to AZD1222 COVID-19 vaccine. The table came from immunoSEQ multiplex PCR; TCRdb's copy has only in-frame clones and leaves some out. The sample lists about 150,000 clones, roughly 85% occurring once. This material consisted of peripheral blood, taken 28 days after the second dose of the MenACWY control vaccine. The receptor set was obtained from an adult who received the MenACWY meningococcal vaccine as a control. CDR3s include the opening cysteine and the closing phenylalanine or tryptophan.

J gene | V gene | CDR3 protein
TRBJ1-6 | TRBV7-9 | CASSSTGGPSPLHF
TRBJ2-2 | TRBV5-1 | CASSLATSGTGELFF
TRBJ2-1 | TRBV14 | CASSPDSGGRSYNEQFF
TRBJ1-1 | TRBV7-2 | CASSRQRNTEAFF
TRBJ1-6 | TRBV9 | CASSVVAANNSPLHF
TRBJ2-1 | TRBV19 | CASSTGQGRNEQFF
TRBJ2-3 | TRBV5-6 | CASSLAVGTDTQYF
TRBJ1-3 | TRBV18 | CASSPAGGPGNTIYF
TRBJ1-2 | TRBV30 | CAWSKPGTGYNRAYGYTF
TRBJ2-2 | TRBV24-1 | CATASGSVRPGELFF
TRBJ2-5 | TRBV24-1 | CATSDRPGGPGETQYF
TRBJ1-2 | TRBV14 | CASSQVLGGGYGYTF
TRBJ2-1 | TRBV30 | CAWNLAGGYNEQFF
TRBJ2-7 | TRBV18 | CASSPQGAGSPYEQYF
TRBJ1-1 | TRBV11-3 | CASTRNTEAFF
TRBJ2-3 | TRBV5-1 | CASSGLAGSTDTQYF
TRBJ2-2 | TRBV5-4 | CASSSTSGRAGTGELFF
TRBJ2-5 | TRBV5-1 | CASAIPGGETQYF
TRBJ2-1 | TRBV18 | CASSPPLAGKQFF
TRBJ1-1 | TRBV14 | CASSEEWTGEAFF
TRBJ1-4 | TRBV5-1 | CASSLEGLTNEKLFF
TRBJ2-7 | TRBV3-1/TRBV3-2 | CASSHLSGRINEQYF
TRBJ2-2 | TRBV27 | CASTRQGSTGELFF
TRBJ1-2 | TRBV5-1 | CASSLEGGANTF
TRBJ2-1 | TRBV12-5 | CASGFGTSGSYNEQFF
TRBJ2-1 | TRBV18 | CASSRGGNNEQFF
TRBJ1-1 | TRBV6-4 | CASSRVWDTEAFF
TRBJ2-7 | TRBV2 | CASSEPRTSGNRHEQYF
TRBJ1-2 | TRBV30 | CAWGGQFYGYTF
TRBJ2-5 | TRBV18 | CASSPLEGLQETQYF
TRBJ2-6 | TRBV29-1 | CSVEGQTSGANVLTF
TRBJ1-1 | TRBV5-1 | CASSHPTGGTEAFF
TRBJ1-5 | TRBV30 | CAWGQAGNQPQHF
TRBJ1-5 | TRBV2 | CASNGQYNQPQHF
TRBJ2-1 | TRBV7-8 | CASSLAVAGGQNEQFF
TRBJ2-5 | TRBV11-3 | CASSLGRGIGVETQYF
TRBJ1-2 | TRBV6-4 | CASSDSLGHHRLHF
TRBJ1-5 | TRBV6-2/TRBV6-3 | CASSYTGWGNQPQHF
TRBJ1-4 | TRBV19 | CASRGVTSGNEKLFF
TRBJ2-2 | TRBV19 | CASSIPGGTGELFF
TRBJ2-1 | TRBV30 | CAWSVSHNNEQFF
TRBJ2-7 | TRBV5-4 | CASSLQGPIEQYF
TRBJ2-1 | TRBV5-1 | CASSLEAGPSNEQFF
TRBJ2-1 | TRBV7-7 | CASSLGLAGSPDNEQFF
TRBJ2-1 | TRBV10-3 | CASGQRPVEQFF
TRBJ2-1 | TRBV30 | CAWTAGSYNEQFF
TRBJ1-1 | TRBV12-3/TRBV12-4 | CASIRDTEAFF
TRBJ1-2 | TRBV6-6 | CASSYSEGYKGYTF